This TCR beta chain stems from a study of T cells in localized non-small cell lung cancer. Study results and caveats: When the top 100 tumor clones were examined, a median approximately 57 of them also appeared in the adjacent lung, which was paired and uninvolved.

Method: immunoSEQ multiplex PCR; TCRdb's copy keeps in-frame clones and lacks some. Among 2,000 to 2,500 clones listed, around 20% were seen once. This CDR3 contains 17 residues. Germline CDR1 is KGHSH and CDR2 is LQKENI. Trimming cost V 4 bases and J 1 base; bases outside gene matches: 9. Turning to this clone: Its antigen is unknown.

The V gene is TRBV18, the J gene TRBJ2-2; 7 bases are a match to TRBD1. The input for sequencing was lung tumor tissue, taken before any cancer treatment. The TCR comes from a male donor aged 60 or older with stage II lung adenocarcinoma. CDR3: CASSLRRTGRNTGELFF. The CDR3 region has the DNA TGTGCCAGCTCACTTAGGCGGACAGGACGGAACACCGGGGAGCTGTTTTTT.